These 27 T cell receptor beta chains share one sample of origin, sequenced in a study of T cells in localized non-small cell lung cancer. Sequencing used immunoSEQ multiplex PCR; TCRdb keeps in-frame clones, though not all of them. The table lists about 59,000 clones, over 85% of them singletons, with less than 25% in the top ten. The sequencing used peripheral blood, collected before any cancer treatment. These receptors were taken from a man aged 40-75 years with stage I squamous cell lung carcinoma.

The CDR3 DNA is TGTGCCAGCAATAGGGCAGGGGAGGGCGAGCAGTACTTC. Encoded protein: CASNRAGEGEQYF. The chain is built from TRBV6-1 and TRBJ2-7; tentatively, D is TRBD2 (7 bases). With 7 bases removed from V and 6 bases from J, the gap between germline ends came to 16 bases. There are 13 residues in the CDR3. Germline loops: CDR1 MNHNS, CDR2 SASEGT.

This clone occurred once. DNA for the CDR3: TGTGCCAGTAAGCAATCGGCCGGGCTAGCCAAAAACATTCAGTACTTC. Its protein is CASKQSAGLAKNIQYF. The chain combines TRBV19 with TRBJ2-4; D call uncertain. CDR3 length: 16 residues. V dropped 7 bases and J dropped 0 bases, with 16 bases sitting between them. CDR1 and CDR2 from the germline V gene are LNHDA and SQIVND (reference sequence).

This sequence joins TRBV14 and TRBJ1-1; D might be TRBD1 (5 bases). The germline V and J ends were trimmed by 3 bases and 5 bases, with 10 bases remaining between them. The germline gives CDR1 SGHDN, CDR2 FVKESK. The CDR3 is 13 amino acids. CDR3 coding DNA: TGTGCCAGCAGCCAGGGGCGCCTTACTGAAGCTTTCTTT. Amino acids: CASSQGRLTEAFF.

This chain connects TRBV2 to TRBJ2-7, with no clear D. V was shortened by 6 bases and J by 0 bases, with 15 bases between the two germline ends. The germline V gene encodes CDR1 SNHLY and CDR2 FYNNEI. The CDR3 is made up of 15 amino acids. CDR3 in amino acids: CASRAEISPSYEQYF. In DNA form, the CDR3 reads TGTGCCAGCAGGGCTGAGATTTCCCCCTCCTACGAGCAGTACTTC.

The V call is TRBV5-8, the J call TRBJ2-1; TRBD1 matches at 7 bases. Trimming cost V 4 bases and J 8 bases; bases outside gene matches: 9. This CDR3 has 14 residues. Germline values: CDR1 SGHTS, CDR2 YDEGEE. The CDR3 DNA reads TGTGCCAGCAGCCCTGGGACAGCATGGGATGAGCAGTTCTTC. Translating gives CASSPGTAWDEQFF.

This clone was seen just once. The CDR3 DNA follows: TGCAGCGTTGTATCCTATAGGGCAGATACGCAGTATTTT. Translated, it gives CSVVSYRADTQYF. The chain couples TRBV29-1 to TRBJ2-3; no clear D. Germline CDR1 and CDR2: SQVTM and ANQGSEA. CDR3 length: 13 residues. V was trimmed by 4 bases and J by 4 bases, leaving 12 bases between them.

Note on this clone: The germline gene is not matched at one end of the junction; a read error may be the cause. The rearrangement joins TRBV7-7 to TRBJ2-5, with 10 bases matching TRBD2. There are 14 residues in the CDR3. Germline V gene sequence: CDR1 SSHAT, CDR2 FNYEAQ (reference sequence). CDR3 DNA sequence: TGTGCTAGCAGCTTGGGACTAGCGCGTGAGACCCAGTACTTC. It specifies CASSLGLARETQYF.

The rearrangement uses TRBV9 and TRBJ2-5; 13 bases map to TRBD2. The length of the CDR3 is 16 residues. After removal of 4 bases from V and 1 base from J, the junction contained 4 bases not matched to a gene. Germline V gene sequence: CDR1 SGDLS, CDR2 YYNGEE. The DNA of the CDR3 is TGTGCCAGCAGCACGGGGACTAGCGGGACCCAAGAGACCCAGTACTTC. Translating it yields CASSTGTSGTQETQYF.

This chain joins TRBV4-3 and TRBJ2-7; D is perhaps TRBD1 (6 bases). Trimming stripped 0 bases from V and 0 bases from J, with 21 bases between. CDR1 LGHNA and CDR2 YSLEER come from the germline V gene. The CDR3 contains 19 residues. CDR3 in amino acids: CASSQDSWEQGRRSYEQYF. CDR3 DNA: TGCGCCAGCAGCCAAGATTCATGGGAGCAGGGGAGACGCTCCTACGAGCAGTACTTC.

J is TRBJ2-5 and V is TRBV4-3; the D gene could be TRBD1 or TRBD2 (6 bases each). The germline gives CDR1 LGHNA, CDR2 YSLEER. This CDR3 is 15 amino acids long. Deletions cut 1 base from V and 4 bases from J, with 13 bases between. Here the CDR3 reads CASSQGTWGAETQYF. CDR3 in DNA: TGCGCCAGCAGCCAAGGAACATGGGGGGCAGAGACCCAGTACTTC.

The chain combines TRBV7-6 with TRBJ2-7; D gene unclear. The CDR3 consists of 14 residues. V lost 1 base, J lost 0 bases, and 7 bases lay in between. Germline V gives CDR1 SGHVS, CDR2 FNYEAQ. The CDR3 nucleotides are TGTGCCAGCAGCTTAGGAGTGAGCTCCTACGAGCAGTACTTC. Residues: CASSLGVSSYEQYF.

The chain couples TRBV27 to TRBJ2-5; no clear D. Trimming took 2 bases from V and 0 from J, leaving 7 bases between them. Germline V gene lookup returns CDR1 MNHEY and CDR2 SMNVEV (reference sequence). The CDR3 length is 14 residues. In nucleotides, the CDR3 is TGTGCCAGCAGTTTAAGCAGGTACCAAGAGACCCAGTACTTC. This codes for CASSLSRYQETQYF.

The V call is TRBV27, the J call TRBJ1-1, with D possibly matching TRBD1 (6 bases). V lost 4 bases and J lost 3, with 12 bases in between. Germline V CDR1 and CDR2: MNHEY, SMNVEV (reference sequence). This CDR3 has 14 residues. The DNA of the CDR3 is TGTGCCAGCAGTTCCACAGGGCAGTACACTGAAGCTTTCTTT. Protein: CASSSTGQYTEAFF.

The J gene is TRBJ2-7, the V gene TRBV27; D is perhaps TRBD2 (5 bases). The germline V gene encodes CDR1 MNHEY and CDR2 SMNVEV (reference sequence). This CDR3 has 15 residues. V lost 6 bases and J lost 6, with 21 bases in between. The chain's CDR3 is CASSLDRAGRGEQYF. DNA of the CDR3: TGTGCCAGCAGCCTGGACCGGGCGGGTCGGGGCGAGCAGTACTTC.

The rearrangement uses TRBV11-3 and TRBJ2-3, with 11 bases that match TRBD2. This CDR3 has 17 amino acids. V shed 1 base, J shed 2 bases, and the junction held 5 bases outside the gene matches. Germline loops: CDR1 SGHNT, CDR2 YENEEA. CDR3 in DNA: TGTGCCAGCAGCTTAGGAGGACTAGCGGGTCTCACAGATACGCAGTATTTT. Protein: CASSLGGLAGLTDTQYF.

DNA of the CDR3: TGTGCCAGCAGTGACCTCCGGCCAGATACGCAGTATTTT. This translates into CASSDLRPDTQYF. This chain uses TRBV25-1 with TRBJ2-3, with unresolved D. Trimming left V 3 bases short and J 4 bases short, with 8 bases between. This CDR3 spans 13 amino acids. Germline V CDR1 and CDR2: MGHDK, SYGVNS.

This rearrangement joins TRBV4-2 to TRBJ2-5, with 7 bases fitting TRBD2. The CDR3 contains 17 residues. In germline, CDR1 is LGHNA, CDR2 YNFKEQ. The junction had 10 bases not matched to a gene; V was cut back by 1 base and J by 2 bases. In nucleotides, the CDR3 is TGTGCCAGCAGCCAAGGATTGGTAGGGGAGGGGCAAGAGACCCAGTACTTC. Translation gives CASSQGLVGEGQETQYF.

The CDR3 bases are TGTGCCAGCAGTGAACGGACAGGGAGTTTCTACAATGAGCAGTTCTTC. Translation: CASSERTGSFYNEQFF. The rearrangement links TRBV25-1 to TRBJ2-1; 8 bases line up with TRBD1. V was pared by 2 bases and J by 3 bases, with 6 bases of the junction left unmatched. CDR1 MGHDK and CDR2 SYGVNS come from the germline V gene. The CDR3 spans 16 residues.

This chain links TRBV30 with TRBJ1-5; no definite D call. CDR3 length: 14 residues. V gave up 5 bases and J gave up 4 bases, with 15 bases separating them. From germline, CDR1 is GTSNPN and CDR2 SVGIG (reference sequence). CDR3 nucleotide sequence: TGTGCCTGGGGCCCGGGGAGGGATAATCAGCCCCAGCATTTT. This translates into CAWGPGRDNQPQHF.

This sequence joins TRBV9 and TRBJ2-1; 14 positions agree with TRBD2. The CDR3 has 17 amino acids. Germline CDR1 and CDR2: SGDLS and YYNGEE. The V and J ends lost 4 bases and 7 bases, in that order; junction bases with no gene match: 10. The CDR3 DNA reads TGTGCCAGCAGCCCCCCCGGACTAGCGGGAGGTAATAATGAGCAGTTCTTC. Encoded protein: CASSPPGLAGGNNEQFF.

The rearrangement links TRBV5-1 to TRBJ2-2; D possibly corresponds to TRBD2 (6 bases). Germline CDR1 reads SGHRS; CDR2 reads YFSETQ. This CDR3 is 15 amino acids long. V lost 6 bases and J lost 3, with 15 bases in between. The CDR3 protein is CASKEGRWDTGELFF. The CDR3 DNA reads TGCGCCAGCAAGGAGGGGCGATGGGACACCGGGGAGCTGTTTTTT.

V gene TRBV6-6 combines with J gene TRBJ2-7; maybe TRBD1 (6 bases). This CDR3 region has 13 residues. Germline CDR1 MNHNY, CDR2 SVGAGI (reference sequence). V was shortened by 6 bases and J by 7 bases, with 16 bases between the two germline ends. In DNA, the CDR3 is TGTGCCAGCAGCTACAGGGTTGGGAGTGAGCAGTACTTC. It specifies CASSYRVGSEQYF.

J is TRBJ1-4 and V is TRBV15, with 10 positions matching TRBD1. The CDR3 is made up of 14 amino acids. Germline-derived CDR1 and CDR2 are LNHNV and YYDKDF (reference sequence). V trimming: 6 bases; J trimming: 8 bases; junction bases outside the gene matches: 6. The CDR3 loop reads CATRSGTGEEKLFF. CDR3 nucleotide sequence: TGTGCCACCAGATCCGGGACAGGGGAAGAAAAACTGTTTTTT.

The CDR3 protein is CASSADRSEQYF. CDR3 nucleotides: TGTGCCAGCAGCGCCGACAGGTCCGAGCAGTACTTC. The rearrangement uses TRBV11-3 and TRBJ2-7; D is perhaps TRBD1 (6 bases). The germline V gene has CDR1 SGHNT and CDR2 YENEEA. Trimming shortened V by 5 bases and J by 6 bases, and 11 bases separated the two germline ends. This CDR3 is built from 12 residues.

The genes are TRBV19 and TRBJ2-3; 11 nucleotides match TRBD2. Looked up from germline, CDR1 is LNHDA and CDR2 is SQIVND (reference sequence). The J segment lost 6 bases and the V segment lost 4 bases, leaving 6 bases of the junction unmatched. The CDR3 extends over 15 amino acids. CDR3 in DNA: TGTGCCAGTAGTAAGATAGCGGGAGGGTGGGATACGCAGTATTTT. It encodes CASSKIAGGWDTQYF.

The chain uses TRBV5-1 and TRBJ1-1; maybe TRBD1 (5 bases). The CDR3 contains 15 residues. CDR1 is SGHRS and CDR2 is YFSETQ in the germline V gene. V lost 0 bases and J 3 bases, leaving 12 bases between the germline ends. The CDR3 reads CASSLGGLGDTEAFF. The CDR3 bases are TGCGCCAGCAGCTTGGGAGGCTTGGGGGACACTGAAGCTTTCTTT.

This chain connects TRBV19 to TRBJ2-7; 11 positions agree with TRBD2. Per the germline V gene, CDR1 is LNHDA and CDR2 is SQIVND (reference sequence). V shed 5 bases and J 2 bases; nucleotides not matched to a gene: 11. This CDR3 is 17 amino acids long. The chain's CDR3 is CASSPLPGTSGTYEQYF. CDR3 DNA sequence: TGTGCCAGTAGTCCCCTGCCCGGGACTAGCGGTACCTACGAGCAGTACTTC.